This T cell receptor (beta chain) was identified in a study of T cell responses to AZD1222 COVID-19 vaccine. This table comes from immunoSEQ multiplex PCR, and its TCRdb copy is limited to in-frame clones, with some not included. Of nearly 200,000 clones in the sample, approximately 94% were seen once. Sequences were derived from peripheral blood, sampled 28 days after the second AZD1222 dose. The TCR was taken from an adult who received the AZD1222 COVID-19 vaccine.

The CDR3, as DNA: TGTGCCAGCTCACCACAGGGCAGGGGAGATCAGCCCCAGCATTTT. Translating gives CASSPQGRGDQPQHF. The rearrangement links TRBV18 to TRBJ1-5, with a tentative D call TRBD1 (6 bases). The CDR3 length is 15 residues. Germline CDR1 and CDR2: KGHSH and LQKENI. The germline V and J ends were trimmed by 1 base and 5 bases, with 12 bases remaining between them.